This T cell receptor (beta chain) was identified in a study of regulatory dendritic cells for organ transplantation. Memory T cells were CD45RO+, naive were CD45RA+, sorted by FACS. Concerning this clone itself: As yet, its antigen is unknown.

The trim removed 4 bases at V and 2 bases at J, leaving 8 bases unmatched. The CDR3 spans 16 residues. The germline CDR1 and CDR2 sequences are SNHLY and FYNNEI. Study-wide results and limits: Memory CD8+ clonal expansion seemed more limited with regulatory than mature dendritic cells. The most alloreactive TCR clonotypes were found in resting memory CD8+ cells. The authors noted considerable between-person heterogeneity in alloreactive memory CD8+ cells.

Measured with immunoSEQ multiplex PCR; TCRdb has only the in-frame clones, and not every one. The data hold roughly 30,000 clones, with around 82% observed a single time. The specimen sequenced was naive CD8+ T cells from blood. Stated subset: CD45RA+ naive T cells. The TCR sequence derives from a human donor in good health. The chain combines TRBV2 with TRBJ2-1; 7 nucleotides agree with TRBD2. Here the CDR3 reads CASSGVAGSAYNEQFF. Written as DNA, the CDR3 is TGTGCCAGCAGTGGAGTAGCGGGTTCCGCCTACAATGAGCAGTTCTTC.